The source of this T cell receptor (beta chain) is a study of blood T cell repertoires in COVID-19. This clone was detected only once. The V end lost 1 base, the J end lost 7 bases, and 15 bases lay between the germline ends. CDR1 and CDR2 from the germline V gene are SGHKS and YYEKEE (reference sequence). The CDR3 is 15 residues long. Measured with immunoSEQ multiplex PCR; TCRdb has only the in-frame clones, and not every one. The table has some 140,000 clones, around 88% seen once. The source is a man aged 45-65 years with active or convalescent COVID-19. The chain combines TRBV5-5 with TRBJ2-4, with D unclear. The material sequenced was peripheral blood. CDR3 loop: CASSLYYRSGNIQYF. In DNA, the CDR3 is TGTGCCAGCAGCTTGTACTACCGATCCGGGAACATTCAGTACTTC.